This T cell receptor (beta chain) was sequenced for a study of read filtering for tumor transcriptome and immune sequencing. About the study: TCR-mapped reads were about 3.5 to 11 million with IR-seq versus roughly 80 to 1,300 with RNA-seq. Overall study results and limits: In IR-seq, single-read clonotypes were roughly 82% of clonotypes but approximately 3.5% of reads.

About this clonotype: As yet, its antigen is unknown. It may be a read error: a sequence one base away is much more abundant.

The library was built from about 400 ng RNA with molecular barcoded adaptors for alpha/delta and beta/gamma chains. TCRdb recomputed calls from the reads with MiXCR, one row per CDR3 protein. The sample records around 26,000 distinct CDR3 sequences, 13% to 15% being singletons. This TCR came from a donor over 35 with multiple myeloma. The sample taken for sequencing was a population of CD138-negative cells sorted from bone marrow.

CDR3 DNA sequence: TGCAGCGTTATACCCGGGACGGTGGACACTGAAGCTTTCTTT. This gives the protein CSVIPGTVDTEAFF. The chain employs TRBV29-1 and TRBJ1-1; perhaps TRBD1 as D (5 bases). Germline V gene lookup returns CDR1 SQVTM and CDR2 ANQGSEA. The CDR3 runs 14 residues. With 5 bases removed from V and 3 bases from J, the gap between germline ends came to 16 bases.